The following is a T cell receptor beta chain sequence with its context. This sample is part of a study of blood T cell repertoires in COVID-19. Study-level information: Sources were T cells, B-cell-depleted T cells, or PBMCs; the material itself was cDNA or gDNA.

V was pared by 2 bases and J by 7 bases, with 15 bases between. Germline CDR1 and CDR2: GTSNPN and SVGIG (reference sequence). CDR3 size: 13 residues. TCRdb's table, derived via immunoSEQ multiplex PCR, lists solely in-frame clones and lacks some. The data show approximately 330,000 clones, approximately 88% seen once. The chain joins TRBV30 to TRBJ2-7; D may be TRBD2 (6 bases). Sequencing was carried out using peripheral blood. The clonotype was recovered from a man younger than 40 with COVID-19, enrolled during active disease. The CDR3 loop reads CAWSLDYEGEQYF. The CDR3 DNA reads TGTGCCTGGAGTTTGGACTATGAAGGGGAGCAGTACTTC.